The entry that follows covers one T cell receptor beta chain sequence. Ten or more counts support this clonotype. It has no known antigen specificity. Base qualities are not provided; no much larger clone lies one nucleotide away. The sample is drawn from a study of Graves' ophthalmopathy and Graves' hyperthyroidism (dated by TCRdb to 2016 to 2019). About the full investigation: Stable hyperthyroidism was defined as no progression to ophthalmopathy within 18 months of follow-up. To tell Graves' ophthalmopathy apart from Graves' hyperthyroidism, and to predict which patients would progress to ophthalmopathy, the study relied on TCR beta repertoire signatures. In total, approximately 140 blood samples were TCR-sequenced: 40 to 45 ophthalmopathy, some 75 hyperthyroidism and 17 hyperthyroidism-to-ophthalmopathy patients. A discovery set of 100 patients (43 ophthalmopathy, under 65 stable hyperthyroidism) was enrolled to explore V-J signatures distinguishing ophthalmopathy from hyperthyroidism. The independent validation cohort included some 19 hyperthyroidism patients plus 17 patients who later progressed from hyperthyroidism to ophthalmopathy. In six hyperthyroidism patients, T-cell repertoires of thyroid tissue and blood were compared. Following sample collection, hyperthyroidism patients were given methimazole at a starting dose of 30 mg daily, and ophthalmopathy patients were given high-dose intravenous methylprednisolone.

For repertoire sequencing, the TCR beta CDR3 regions were amplified from RNA transcripts. A first-round RT-PCR used HTBI primers with the Qiagen OneStep RT-PCR kit, followed by a second-round multiplex PCR, size selection and purification. The libraries underwent paired-end sequencing with 100 bp reads on an Illumina HiSeq2000. In the paper's pipeline: Reads were processed with SOAPnuke, discarding reads with adapters, uncalled bases, mean Phred below 15, or no exact constant-primer or identifier match. COPE v1.2.5 was used to merge the high-quality paired reads. Each unique nucleotide sequence was treated as a clonotype, and MiTCR v1.1 was used to align the clonotypes to the IMGT TRB V, D and J references. The analysis was limited to V-J combinations with a frequency above 0.0001, which together covered 99.2% of repertoires. A TCR clonal expansion and chaos score per V-J combination was defined as the ratio of F50 clonal expansion to chaos observed in the TCRdist matrix. Features were reduced by Welch's t-statistics and random forest to more than 10 V-J combinations, which fed a naive Bayes classifier. Thyroid-blood repertoire similarity was quantified with the Morisita-Horn index. TCRdb reprocessed the public reads (quality trimming at Q25 with fastp, clone calling with MiXCR) and kept in-frame beta chains. Rows with one shared CDR3 protein collapse into an entry with the most common genes and DNA. TCRdb's processing, not the authors' own work, is the source of the V and J calls. This sample comprises around 1.1 million distinct CDR3 sequences, roughly two fifths of them detected only once. 11% of the sample belongs to the ten largest clones.

The hyperthyroidism patients were 18 to 65 years old and newly diagnosed, with a disease duration of less than 2 months. Patients were excluded if they had other autoimmune diseases, uncontrolled infections, pregnancy or lactation. Clinical symptoms, serum thyroxine, TRAb, thyroid ultrasound and orbital computed tomography were used for diagnosis. Total RNA was extracted with Trizol reagent and quality-checked on an Agilent 2100 Bioanalyzer. The paper as a whole reports these results and caveats: The 13-signature model separated ophthalmopathy from stable hyperthyroidism with approximately 85% sensitivity and around 84% specificity in cross-validation, and 80%/75% in the test set. Sample size was not predetermined statistically, and investigators were not blinded to group allocation. Among expanded thyroid clonotypes with frequency above 0.001, most also showed up in blood, which suggests that blood repertoires may reflect the thyroid immune response. In validation, the model predicted ophthalmopathy progression with more than 55% sensitivity and 72.22% specificity; more than ten predicted patients were CT-confirmed with GO in a median of approximately 6.5 months.

The receptor was derived from an adult man with Graves' hyperthyroidism. Sample: peripheral blood or thyroid tissue (not recorded which).

This receptor has the CDR3 CSVNRDRYSYEQYF. The DNA sequence is given as TGCAGCGTGAACCGGGACAGATACTCCTACGAGCAGTACTTC. The sequence links TRBV29-1 to TRBJ2-7, with 7 bases matching TRBD1. Including cysteine and phenylalanine, the CDR3 has 14 amino acids. Left in the record is the CDR3 DNA by itself, 42 bases read in frame from the first base. In the germline V gene, CDR1 corresponds to SQVTM and CDR2 to ANQGSEA. V and J are trimmed by 6 bases and 0 bases, and the gene matches miss 8 bases of the junction.